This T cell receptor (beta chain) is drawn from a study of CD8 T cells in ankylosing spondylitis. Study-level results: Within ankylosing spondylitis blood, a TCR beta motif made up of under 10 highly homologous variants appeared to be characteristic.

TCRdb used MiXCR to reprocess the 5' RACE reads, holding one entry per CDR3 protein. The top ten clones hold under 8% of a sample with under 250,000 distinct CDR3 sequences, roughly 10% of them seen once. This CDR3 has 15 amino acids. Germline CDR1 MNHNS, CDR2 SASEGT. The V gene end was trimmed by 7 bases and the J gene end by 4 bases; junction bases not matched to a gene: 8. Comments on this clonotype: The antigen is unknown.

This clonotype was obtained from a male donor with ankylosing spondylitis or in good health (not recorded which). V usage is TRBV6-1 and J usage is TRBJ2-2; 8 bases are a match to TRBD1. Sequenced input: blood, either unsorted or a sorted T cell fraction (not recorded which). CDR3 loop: CASTTTGAGTGELFF. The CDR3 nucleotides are TGTGCCAGCACCACGACAGGGGCTGGCACCGGGGAGCTGTTTTTT.